This T cell receptor beta chain was identified during a study of cytomegalovirus exposure and HLA in healthy donors. The germline V gene encodes CDR1 WSHSY and CDR2 SAAADI. The CDR3 runs 16 residues. The V gene end was trimmed by 0 bases and the J gene end by 1 base; junction bases not matched to a gene: 3. Primers for the PCR totalled 60 Vbeta and 13 Jbeta. Generated by immunoSEQ multiplex PCR, the TCRdb table keeps only in-frame clones and is missing some. The data contain fewer than 150,000 clones, about 74% of them singletons. The clonotype comes from a man in his forties or fifties in good health and CMV-seronegative. This chain joins TRBV10-2 and TRBJ1-5, with 7 nucleotides matching TRBD1. The specimen sequenced was PBMCs. In DNA form, the CDR3 reads TGCGCCAGCAGTGAGTCGACAGGGAGGAGCAATCAGCCCCAGCATTTT. This gives the protein CASSESTGRSNQPQHF.